A single sample is the source of the 9 T cell receptor beta chains below, sequenced in a study of blood T cell repertoires in COVID-19. The repertoire was sequenced with immunoSEQ multiplex PCR; TCRdb's copy has only in-frame clones and lacks some. The table has about 21,000 clones, roughly 84% seen once. Sequencing was carried out using peripheral blood. The origin of the receptors is a middle-aged man with acute or convalescent COVID-19.

The rearrangement joins TRBV7-6 to TRBJ2-7; D possibly corresponds to TRBD2 (5 bases). The V gene's germline CDR1 is SGHVS and CDR2 FNYEAQ. The CDR3 runs to 13 residues. The germline V and J ends were trimmed by 4 bases and 2 bases, with 9 bases remaining between them. The CDR3 here is CASSSGSTYEQYF. CDR3 coding DNA: TGTGCCAGCAGCTCGGGGTCTACCTACGAGCAGTACTTC. Full variable domain (remainder filled in from reference TRBV7-6 and TRBJ2-7): GAGVSQSPRYKVTKRGQDVALRCDPISGHVSLYWYRQALGQGPEFLTYFNYEAQQDKSGLPNDRFSAERPEGSISTLTIQRTEQRDSAMYRCASSSGSTYEQYFGPGTRLTVT.

Only one count was recorded for this clone. This chain links TRBV6-5 with TRBJ2-1; 10 bases match TRBD2. Germline CDR1 reads MNHEY; CDR2 reads SVGAGI. The CDR3 runs 14 residues. The V and J ends lost 5 bases and 9 bases, in that order; junction bases with no gene match: 7. The CDR3 coding sequence is TGTGCCAGCAGTCAGGGGCTAGCGGGAGTTGAGCAGTTCTTC. Translated: CASSQGLAGVEQFF.

J is TRBJ2-2 and V is TRBV5-5; 8 nucleotides agree with TRBD2. The CDR3 consists of 17 residues. V trimming: 1 base; J trimming: 0 bases; junction bases outside the gene matches: 5. The germline CDR1 and CDR2 sequences are SGHKS and YYEKEE (reference sequence). This CDR3 is CASSLFLAGPNTGELFF. In DNA, the CDR3 is TGTGCCAGCAGCTTGTTCCTAGCGGGTCCGAACACCGGGGAGCTGTTTTTT.

The chain combines TRBV21-1 with TRBJ2-7; the table's D call TRBD2 went unverified against the DNA. TRBV21-1 is a pseudogene. The CDR3 spans 16 residues. Written as DNA, the CDR3 is TGTGCCAGCAACAAAGGGGGGGACCTCCTAAAAAACGAGCAGTACTTC. It specifies CASNKGGDLLKNEQYF.

The chain has TRBV11-2 and TRBJ2-5; 8 bases are shared with TRBD2. Germline values: CDR1 SGHAT, CDR2 FQNNGV. V shed 4 bases and J 0 bases; nucleotides not matched to a gene: 16. CDR3 length: 19 amino acids. CDR3 in amino acids: CASSSIKFTGTSNQETQYF. CDR3 coding DNA: TGTGCCAGCAGCTCAATTAAATTCACCGGGACTAGTAACCAAGAGACCCAGTACTTC.

The rearrangement joins TRBV6-2 or TRBV6-3 to TRBJ1-1, with a possible D match to TRBD1 (5 bases). Germline V lookup: CDR1 MNHEY, CDR2 SVGEGT. Trimming removed 2 bases at V and 3 bases at J, with 13 bases between. This CDR3 comprises 15 residues. CDR3 sequence reads: CASSYKTGGDTEAFF. CDR3 DNA sequence: TGTGCCAGCAGTTACAAAACTGGAGGGGACACTGAAGCTTTCTTT.

This clone came up once. The chain recombines TRBV18 with TRBJ1-5; a possible D gene is TRBD1 (5 bases). Germline V CDR1 and CDR2: KGHSH, LQKENI. V lost 5 bases and J lost 4, with 9 bases in between. This CDR3 spans 13 amino acids. Here the CDR3 reads CASSIQENQPQHF. For the CDR3, the DNA is TGTGCCAGCTCAATACAGGAAAATCAGCCCCAGCATTTT. The full variable domain, completed using reference TRBV18 and TRBJ1-5, is NAGVMQNPRHLVRRRGQEARLRCSPMKGHSHVYWYRQLPEEGLKFMVYLQKENIIDESGMPKERFSAEFPKEGPSILRIQQVVRGDSAAYFCASSIQENQPQHFGDGTRLSIL.

J is TRBJ2-7 and V is TRBV7-6; 7 bases match TRBD2. With V trimmed by 4 bases and J by 2 bases, 2 bases remained unmatched. CDR3 length: 13 amino acids. CDR1 and CDR2 (germline): SGHVS, FNYEAQ. This CDR3 reads CASSWDYAYEQYF. In DNA, the CDR3 is TGTGCCAGCAGCTGGGACTATGCCTACGAGCAGTACTTC.

This clone was counted a few times. CDR3 region: CSASPGAGAGNTIYF. The CDR3 coding sequence is TGCAGTGCTAGTCCCGGGGCAGGGGCCGGAAACACCATATATTTT. The chain couples TRBV20-1 to TRBJ1-3, with D perhaps matching TRBD1 (6 bases). V was cut by 3 bases and J by 4 bases, with 16 bases left in between. Germline V CDR1 and CDR2: DFQATT, SNEGSKA (reference sequence). The CDR3 totals 15 residues.